This TCR beta chain was observed in a study of blood T cells in healthy people across ages. Overall study findings and caveats: Relative to aged donors, long-lived donors carried more naive CD4+ cells and displayed higher diversity.

V was clipped by 4 bases and J by 8 bases, with 17 bases between them. Germline loops: CDR1 SQVTM, CDR2 ANQGSEA. This CDR3 comprises 13 residues. Then a second PCR, running about 7 to 11 cycles, was carried out with a sample-barcoded 5' primer and a J-beta primer mix. Tagging of each cDNA molecule was performed by a template-switch adaptor with 12 random nucleotides. TCRdb independently ran MiXCR on the 5' RACE reads; one entry per CDR3 protein. The sample yields fewer than 1,000,000 distinct CDR3 sequences, around half seen once. About this clonotype itself: The target antigen is unknown.

This TCR was recovered from an elderly man in good health. The rearrangement links TRBV29-1 to TRBJ2-5, with D possibly matching TRBD2 (5 bases). Sequenced input: blood. The CDR3 protein is CSVGGQTRETQYF. CDR3 bases: TGCAGCGTTGGAGGGCAGACAAGAGAAACCCAGTACTTC.